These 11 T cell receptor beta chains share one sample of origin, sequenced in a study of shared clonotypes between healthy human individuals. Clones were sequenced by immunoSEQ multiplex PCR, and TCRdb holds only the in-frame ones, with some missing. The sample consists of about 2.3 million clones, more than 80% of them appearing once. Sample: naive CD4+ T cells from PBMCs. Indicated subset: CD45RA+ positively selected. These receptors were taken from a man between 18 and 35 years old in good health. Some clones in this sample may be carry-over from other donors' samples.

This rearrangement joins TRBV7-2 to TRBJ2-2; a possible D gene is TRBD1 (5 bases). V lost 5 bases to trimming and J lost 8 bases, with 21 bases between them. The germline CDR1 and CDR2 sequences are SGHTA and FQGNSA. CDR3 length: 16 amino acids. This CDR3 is CASSERTRISGGELFF. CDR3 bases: TGTGCCAGCAGCGAGAGGACCAGAATATCAGGGGGGGAGCTGTTTTTT. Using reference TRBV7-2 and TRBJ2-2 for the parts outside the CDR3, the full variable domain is GAGVSQSPSNKVTEKGKDVELRCDPISGHTALYWYRQSLGQGLEFLIYFQGNSAPDKSGLPSDRFSAERTGGSVSTLTIQRTQQEDSAVYLCASSERTRISGGELFFGEGSRLTVL.

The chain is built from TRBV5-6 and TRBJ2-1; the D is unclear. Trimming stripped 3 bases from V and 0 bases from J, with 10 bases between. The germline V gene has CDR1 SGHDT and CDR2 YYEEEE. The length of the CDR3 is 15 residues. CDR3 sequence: CASSSQPTSYNEQFF. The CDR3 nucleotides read TGTGCCAGCAGCTCTCAGCCTACCTCCTACAATGAGCAGTTCTTC.

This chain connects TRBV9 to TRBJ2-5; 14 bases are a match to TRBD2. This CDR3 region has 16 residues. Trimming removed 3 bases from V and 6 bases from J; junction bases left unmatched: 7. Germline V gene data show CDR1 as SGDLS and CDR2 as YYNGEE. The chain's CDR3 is CASSDRLAGGIKTQYF. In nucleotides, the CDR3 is TGTGCCAGCAGCGACCGACTAGCGGGAGGGATAAAGACCCAGTACTTC.

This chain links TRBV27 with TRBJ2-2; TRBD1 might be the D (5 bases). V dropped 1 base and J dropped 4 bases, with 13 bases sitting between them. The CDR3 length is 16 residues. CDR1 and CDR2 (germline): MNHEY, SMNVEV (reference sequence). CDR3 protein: CASSLFSRAPTGELFF. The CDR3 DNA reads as TGTGCCAGCAGTTTATTTTCCAGGGCCCCCACCGGGGAGCTGTTTTTT.

This CDR3 is CASSKDTAGPSSYNEQFF. The CDR3 nucleotides read TGTGCCAGCAGCAAAGATACGGCAGGGCCTAGCTCCTACAATGAGCAGTTCTTC. The chain joins TRBV21-1 to TRBJ2-1; the D call in the table, TRBD1, was not verified against the DNA. TRBV21-1 counts as a pseudogene. The CDR3 has 18 residues.

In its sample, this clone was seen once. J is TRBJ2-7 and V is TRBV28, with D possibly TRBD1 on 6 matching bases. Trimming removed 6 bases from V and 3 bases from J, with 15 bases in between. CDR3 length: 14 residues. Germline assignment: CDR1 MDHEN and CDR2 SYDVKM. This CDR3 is CASSQGGAVYEQYF. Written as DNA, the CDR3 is TGTGCCAGCAGCCAAGGGGGTGCGGTCTACGAGCAGTACTTC.

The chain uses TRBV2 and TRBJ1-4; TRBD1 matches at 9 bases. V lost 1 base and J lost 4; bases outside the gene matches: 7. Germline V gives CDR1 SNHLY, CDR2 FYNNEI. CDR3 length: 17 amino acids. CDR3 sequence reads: CASSEEGQGGGNEKLFF. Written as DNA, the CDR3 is TGTGCCAGCAGTGAAGAGGGACAGGGTGGTGGTAATGAAAAACTGTTTTTT. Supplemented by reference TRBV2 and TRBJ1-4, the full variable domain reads EPEVTQTPSHQVTQMGQEVILRCVPISNHLYFYWYRQILGQKVEFLVSFYNNEISEKSEIFDDQFSVERPDGSNFTLKIRSTKLEDSAMYFCASSEEGQGGGNEKLFFGSGTQLSVL.

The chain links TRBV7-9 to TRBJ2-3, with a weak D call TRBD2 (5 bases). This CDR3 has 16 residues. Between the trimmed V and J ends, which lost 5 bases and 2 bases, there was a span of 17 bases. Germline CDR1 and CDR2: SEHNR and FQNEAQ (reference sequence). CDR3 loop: CASSPQRLSVTDTQYF. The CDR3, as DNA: TGTGCCAGCAGCCCGCAACGCCTTAGCGTCACAGATACGCAGTATTTT.

This chain's CDR3 is CASSLTSVSYEQYF. DNA of the CDR3: TGCGCCAGCAGCTTGACTAGCGTTTCCTACGAGCAGTACTTC. The V call is TRBV5-1, the J call TRBJ2-7, with 7 bases matching TRBD2. Unmatched junction bases numbered 2, after V lost 1 base and J lost 1 base. CDR3 length: 14 amino acids. The germline CDR1 and CDR2 sequences are SGHRS and YFSETQ.

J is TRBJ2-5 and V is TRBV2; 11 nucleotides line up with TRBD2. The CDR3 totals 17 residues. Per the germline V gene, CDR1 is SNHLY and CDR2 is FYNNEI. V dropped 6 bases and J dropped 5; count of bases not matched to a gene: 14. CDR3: CASRGRTSGSGRETQYF. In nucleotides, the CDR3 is TGTGCCAGCAGGGGTCGAACTAGCGGGAGTGGGAGGGAGACCCAGTACTTC.

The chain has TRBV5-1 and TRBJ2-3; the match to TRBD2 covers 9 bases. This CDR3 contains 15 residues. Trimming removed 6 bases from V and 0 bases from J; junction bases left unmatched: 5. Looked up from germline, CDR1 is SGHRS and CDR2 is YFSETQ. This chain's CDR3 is CASTPLAGSTDTQYF. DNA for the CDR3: TGCGCCAGCACCCCGCTAGCGGGGAGCACAGATACGCAGTATTTT.